This entry is about one T cell receptor beta chain. Only a few counts were recorded for this clone. It lacks a known antigen. Base qualities are missing; no much larger clone stands one base away. In total, 500 to 700 healthy bone marrow donors made up the cohort. All cohort members were sampled while nominally healthy, although unrecorded immune exposures were likely present. The donor tested CMV seronegative and was one of the 352 seronegative cohort members. A peripheral blood sample was provided by each donor, and peripheral blood mononuclear cells were used for TCR beta sequencing. Genomic DNA was extracted from the blood cell samples with the Qiagen DNeasy Blood Extraction Kit. This entry comes from a study of cytomegalovirus exposure and HLA in healthy donors listed by TCRdb under 2017. General notes on the study: An earlier analysis of some 500 of the donors reported approximately 270 Gb of sequence data and roughly 100 million unique TCR beta sequences from about 180 million T cells. Using immunosequencing, the study profiled T cell repertoires from 640 or so subjects and related those repertoires to cytomegalovirus serostatus. Among the 398 genotyped donors, approximately 81% belonged to the genetic ancestry cluster associated with self-reported Caucasian donors. Typing coverage varied by locus: about 629-640 donors for A, B, C, DRB1 and DQB1; some 520 for DQA1; 600 to 610 for DPA1; more than 450 for DPB1. An early release that covered about 640 HLA-typed donors contained around 300 gigabases of sequencing data and tens of millions of unique TCR sequences. Five DR-DQ haplotypes were treated as single units for association and clustering because of strong linkage in the cohort. Among around 400 genotyped donors of the cohort, an average of around 250,000 unique TCR beta nucleotide sequences was sequenced per donor, of which roughly 17% were non-productive. Donor age, sex, ethnicity and CMV serostatus were compiled alongside the repertoire data. Every discovery cohort repertoire had been produced on one sequencing platform. The study combined high-throughput TCR immunosequencing, statistical association of individual TCRs with disease status, and machine learning to predict cytomegalovirus infection status. HLA typing covered class I and class II loci at four-digit resolution. An earlier analysis of 450 to 750 of the donors used high-throughput TCR beta sequencing to judge whether each TCR beta V gene segment behaved as functional or pseudogenic. The study aimed to test whether signatures of past pathogen exposure could be identified by cataloging public T cell receptors. In addition to the first cohort of hundreds of subjects, a separate validation cohort of approximately 130 different subjects was used. Genome-wide SNP genotypes for about three fifths of the 666 donors were used in a later genetic analysis, which treated that subset as a discovery cohort. In a later analysis, previously published TCR beta repertoires from 600 to 850 donors were re-analyzed and high-resolution HLA genotyping was added so that TCR occurrence patterns could be studied. Rather than drawing on any new phenotypic data, the later analysis identified candidate immune exposures from TCR beta sequences and the way those sequences occurred across donors.

The library was made by the immunoSEQ multiplex PCR assay. For the multiplex PCR, a mixture combining 60 forward primers for TCR Vbeta segments and 13 reverse primers for TCR Jbeta segments was used. A multiplex PCR assay on genomic DNA amplified the CDR3 region of rearranged TCR beta genes. On the Illumina HiSeq System, the amplified TCR beta libraries were sequenced as 87-base-pair reads. The authors' analysis ran thus. A later analysis counted 75 million to 100 million unique TCR beta chains across the 650 to 800 repertoires, and 10 million to 12 million of these chains were shared by at least two donors. A nearest-neighbor algorithm error-corrected the raw reads and collapsed the reads into unique sequences, merging closely related sequences to remove PCR and sequencing errors. To assign V, D and J gene segments, CDR3 sequences were aligned to IMGT reference sequences. Each retained sequence needed at least a six-nucleotide match to both a V gene segment and a J gene segment. Rearrangements were classified as productive when the CDR3 lacked stop codons and remained in frame with V and J, and all other rearrangements were classified as non-productive. Following IMGT convention, CDR3 was defined as the stretch from the second conserved V-encoded cysteine to the conserved J-encoded phenylalanine. The earlier analysis of more than 450 of the donors excluded sequences that lacked an unambiguous match to a single V gene segment. In an earlier analysis of some 590 of the donors, a V segment was called functional when productive rearrangements were above 56.7%, and segregating when the standard deviation between donors exceeded 5%. A statistical classification framework was built for diagnosing cytomegalovirus status from the catalog of TCR beta chain sequences. A later analysis assigned V and J genes by comparing TCR nucleotide sequences with IMGT/GENE-DB human TR gene sequences. A later analysis assigned CDR3 sequences and most-parsimonious VDJ recombination scenarios with the TCRdist pipeline. In a later analysis, each TCR beta chain was defined by its CDR3 amino acid sequence together with its V-gene family, and reads lacking a unique V-gene family were excluded. A later analysis removed 550 to 700 highly shared, low-generation-probability nucleotide sequences to deal with suspected cross-contamination and a sequencing artifact. A later analysis calculated a clonal expansion index for each public chain from normalized within-repertoire ranks of inferred template counts. A later analysis computed generation probabilities with a VDJ recombination model fitted to out-of-frame rearrangements, and checked the results against IGoR. A later analysis scored TCR-TCR, TCR-HLA and TCR-CMV co-occurrence with hypergeometric tests, applying a repertoire-size bias correction to TCR pairs. In a later analysis, false discovery rates were estimated by permuting HLA or CMV assignments 20 times. In a later analysis, co-occurring TCRs were grouped using DBSCAN, and TCRdist sequence similarity was added for clustering within HLA-allele-positive subsets. For co-occurrence clustering, repertoires with fewer than 30,000 or more than 120,000 public chains were excluded, along with roughly 5 repertoires with anomalous nucleotide sharing. This is the immuneACCESS table as TCRdb keeps it, with only in-frame sequences that have V and J called. A part of the clones is gone; compared with another copy, unresolved V genes explain less than half, and the rest is unexplained. V, J and clone size were drawn from that table, and D and trimming were deduced from the DNA. The sample table holds over 150,000 clones, of which 70% to 85% were seen once. The ten largest clonotypes hold 0.098% of the sample.

Inclusive of the bounding cysteine and phenylalanine, the CDR3 is 24 residues long. Only the CDR3 portion is preserved as DNA: 72 bases, with reading frame beginning at the first base. The germline ends are 46 bases apart after V is trimmed by 8 bases and J by 3 bases. CDR1 and CDR2 are drawn from the germline V gene (reference sequence): LNHDA, SQIVND. Study-level results and caveats: According to the authors, the approach could potentially be generalized to other disease states and immunological phenotypes. In the study, approximately 160 TCR beta chains were listed as associated with cytomegalovirus. A further reported finding was that TCR beta sequences accurately predicted the HLA-A and HLA-B alleles for most subjects in the first cohort. In an earlier analysis of about 600 of the donors, most TCR beta V segments appeared in productive rearrangements about 87% or about 30% of the time, broadly matching IMGT annotations. In vitro tests confirmed that three of the cytomegalovirus-associated TCR beta chains recognize cytomegalovirus antigens. Specific HLA alleles were associated with 15,000 to 20,000 TCR beta sequences at a false discovery rate of 0.05 in a later analysis. Sequencing depth was assumed to be roughly uniform across donors in the presence/absence analyses, though that assumption may not hold. While some public TCRs were present in many individuals, most TCR sequences turned up only very rarely across donors. Because HLA typing was unavailable for some donors at each locus, only the typed subset was used in association tests. Roughly 15 rarely observed V segments, including chromosome 9 orphons, were excluded from the earlier analysis of a few hundred of the donors because counts were too low. Linkage disequilibrium might explain the correlated functional status among segregating V segments, but an unknown experimental factor could not be ruled out. Compared with the approximately 670-donor mean, donors in an Asian-associated ancestry cluster had fewer N-insertions in productive TCRs, according to a later genetic analysis. The 87-base-pair reads could not distinguish some IMGT-functional V segments, including TRBV6-2 and TRBV6-3, so those segments were excluded. The cohort was sequenced for TCR beta chains only, and without alpha or paired-chain data the features that could be detected were limited. The classifier was reported to diagnose cytomegalovirus status with high specificity and sensitivity in both the original cohort and the validation cohort. In a later analysis, TCR association rates were found to vary across HLA loci, with the most associated TCRs seen for DRB1 alleles and the fewest for HLA-C alleles. When HLA alleles, especially DR and DQ, strongly co-occurred, attributing TCR associations to individual alleles was difficult. An association between a missense DCLRE1C variant and V-gene and J-gene trimming of TCR beta chains was found in a later genetic analysis and replicated in an independent cohort. Several of the top co-occurrence clusters appeared to be linked to parvovirus B19, influenza, CMV and Epstein-Barr virus, according to a later analysis. Compared with equally common non-associated chains, HLA-associated TCR beta chains in a later analysis were more clonally expanded and had lower generation probabilities. Most CMV-associated TCR beta chains appeared to be HLA-restricted in a later analysis, and the HLA associations seemed to be driven largely by CMV exposure. For the cohort, immune exposure information was limited to CMV serostatus. A cluster of highly shared sequence variants was judged likely to be a technical artifact of the sequencing pipeline.

This clonotype was sampled from a boy aged 2 to 10 in good health and CMV-seronegative. Sequencing used PBMCs. Recombination linked TRBV19 to TRBJ1-1; a tentative D match to TRBD1 spans 6 bases. The CDR3 sequence is CASRPPTPGAGGGVRPGGYTEAFF. The nucleotides read TGTGCCAGTCGACCCCCGACGCCGGGGGCGGGAGGAGGAGTTCGCCCGGGCGGGTACACTGAAGCTTTCTTT.